This TCR beta chain was sequenced during a study of early stage breast cancer tumors. Produced via immunoSEQ multiplex PCR; TCRdb's table is partial and in-frame only. The table records roughly 56,000 clones, approximately 80% of them present only once. The CDR3 has 10 amino acids. Germline values: CDR1 MNHNS, CDR2 SASEGT. V was pared by 5 bases and J by 8 bases, with 3 bases between. The sample comprised blood. This receptor was obtained from a person aged 30 to 40 with breast cancer. The V call is TRBV6-1, the J call TRBJ1-4; D ambiguous. CDR3 amino acids: CASSSEKLFF. The DNA for the CDR3 is TGTGCCAGCAGTTCGGAAAAACTGTTTTTT.